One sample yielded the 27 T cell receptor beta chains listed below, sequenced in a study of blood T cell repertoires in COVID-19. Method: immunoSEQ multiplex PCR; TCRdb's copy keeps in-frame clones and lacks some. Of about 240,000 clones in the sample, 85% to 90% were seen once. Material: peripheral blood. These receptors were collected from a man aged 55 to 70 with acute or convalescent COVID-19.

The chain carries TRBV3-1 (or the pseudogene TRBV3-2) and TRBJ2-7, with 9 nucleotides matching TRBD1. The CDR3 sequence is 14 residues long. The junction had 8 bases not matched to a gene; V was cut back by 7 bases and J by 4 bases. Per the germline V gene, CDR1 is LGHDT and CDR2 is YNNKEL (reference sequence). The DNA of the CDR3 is TGTGCCAGCAACCCCCGGGACAGGGAGTACGAGCAGTACTTC. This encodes CASNPRDREYEQYF.

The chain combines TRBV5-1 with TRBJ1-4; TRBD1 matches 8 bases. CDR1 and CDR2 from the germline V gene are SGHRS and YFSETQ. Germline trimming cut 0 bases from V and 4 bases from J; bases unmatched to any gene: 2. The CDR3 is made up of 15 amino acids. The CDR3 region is CASSLDTGGNEKLFF. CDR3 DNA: TGCGCCAGCAGCTTGGACACAGGGGGTAATGAAAAACTGTTTTTT. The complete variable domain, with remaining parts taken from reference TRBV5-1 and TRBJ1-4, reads KAGVTQTPRYLIKTRGQQVTLSCSPISGHRSVSWYQQTPGQGLQFLFEYFSETQRNKGNFPGRFSGRQFSNSRSEMNVSTLELGDSALYLCASSLDTGGNEKLFFGSGTQLSVL.

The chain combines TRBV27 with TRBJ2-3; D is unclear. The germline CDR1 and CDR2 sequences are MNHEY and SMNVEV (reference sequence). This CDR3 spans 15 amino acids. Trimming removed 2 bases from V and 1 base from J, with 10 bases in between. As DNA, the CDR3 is TGTGCCAGCAGTTTAGGGCATGACCGCACAGATACGCAGTATTTT. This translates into CASSLGHDRTDTQYF.

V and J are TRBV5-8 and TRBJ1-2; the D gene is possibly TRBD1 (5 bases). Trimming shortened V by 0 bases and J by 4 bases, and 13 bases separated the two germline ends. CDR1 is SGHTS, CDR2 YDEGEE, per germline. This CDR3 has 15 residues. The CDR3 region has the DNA TGTGCCAGCAGCTTGGGGCAGGGCAACGCCTATGGCTACACCTTC. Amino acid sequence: CASSLGQGNAYGYTF. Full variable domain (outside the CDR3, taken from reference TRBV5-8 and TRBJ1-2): EAGVTQSPTHLIKTRGQQATLRCSPISGHTSVYWYQQALGLGLQFLLWYDEGEERNRGNFPPRFSGRQFPNYSSELNVNALELEDSALYLCASSLGQGNAYGYTFGSGTRLTVV.

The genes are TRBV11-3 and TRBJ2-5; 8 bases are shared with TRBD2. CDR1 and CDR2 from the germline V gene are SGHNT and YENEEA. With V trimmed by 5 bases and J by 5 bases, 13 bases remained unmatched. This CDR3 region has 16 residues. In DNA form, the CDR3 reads TGTGCCAGCAGCCCTCAGCGGACTAGCCTCCGGGAGACCCAGTACTTC. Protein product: CASSPQRTSLRETQYF.

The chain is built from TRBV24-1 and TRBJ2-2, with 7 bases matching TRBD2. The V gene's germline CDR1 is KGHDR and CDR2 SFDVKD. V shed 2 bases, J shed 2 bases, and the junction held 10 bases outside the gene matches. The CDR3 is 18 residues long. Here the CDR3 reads CATSDWGGEGANTGELFF. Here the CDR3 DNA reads TGTGCCACCAGTGATTGGGGGGGAGAGGGCGCAAACACCGGGGAGCTGTTTTTT.

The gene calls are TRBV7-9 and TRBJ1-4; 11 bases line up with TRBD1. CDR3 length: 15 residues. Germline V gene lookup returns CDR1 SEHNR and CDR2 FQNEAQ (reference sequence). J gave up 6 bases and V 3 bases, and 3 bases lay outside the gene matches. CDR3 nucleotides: TGTGCCAGCAGCTTCGGACAGGGGGCCCATGAAAAACTGTTTTTT. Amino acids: CASSFGQGAHEKLFF.

CDR3 nucleotide sequence: TGTGCCACCAGTGCTGGCAGTAACTACGAGCAGTACTTC. Protein sequence: CATSAGSNYEQYF. V and J are TRBV24-1 and TRBJ2-7; D uncertain. V dropped 5 bases and J dropped 3 bases, with 10 bases sitting between them. CDR3 length: 13 amino acids. The germline V gene encodes CDR1 KGHDR and CDR2 SFDVKD.

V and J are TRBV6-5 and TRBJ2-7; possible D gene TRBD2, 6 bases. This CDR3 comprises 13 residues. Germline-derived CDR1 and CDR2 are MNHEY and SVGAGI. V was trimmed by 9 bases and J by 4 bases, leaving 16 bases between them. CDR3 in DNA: TGTGCCAGTCAAATGGGGGGAACGTACGAGCAGTACTTC. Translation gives CASQMGGTYEQYF.

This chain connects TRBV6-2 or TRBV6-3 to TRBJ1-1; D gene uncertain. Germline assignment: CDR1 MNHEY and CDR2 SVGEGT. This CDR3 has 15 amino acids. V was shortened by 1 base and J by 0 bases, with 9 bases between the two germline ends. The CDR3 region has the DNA TGTGCCAGCAGTTACTTGGCCAAATTGAACACTGAAGCTTTCTTT. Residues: CASSYLAKLNTEAFF.

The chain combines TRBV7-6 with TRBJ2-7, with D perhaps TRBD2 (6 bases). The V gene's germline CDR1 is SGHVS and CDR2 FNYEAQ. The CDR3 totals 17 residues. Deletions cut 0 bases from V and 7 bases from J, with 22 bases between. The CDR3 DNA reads TGTGCCAGCAGCTTAGCCAACCCCGATTTTGGAGGGGTTGAGCAGTACTTC. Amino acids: CASSLANPDFGGVEQYF.

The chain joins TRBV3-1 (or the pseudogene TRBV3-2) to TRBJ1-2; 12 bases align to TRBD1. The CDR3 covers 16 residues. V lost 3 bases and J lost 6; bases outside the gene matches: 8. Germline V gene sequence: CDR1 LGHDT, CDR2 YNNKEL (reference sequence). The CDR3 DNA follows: TGTGCCAGCAGCCAGGCCGGGACAGGGGGCGTTAATGGCTACACCTTC. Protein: CASSQAGTGGVNGYTF.

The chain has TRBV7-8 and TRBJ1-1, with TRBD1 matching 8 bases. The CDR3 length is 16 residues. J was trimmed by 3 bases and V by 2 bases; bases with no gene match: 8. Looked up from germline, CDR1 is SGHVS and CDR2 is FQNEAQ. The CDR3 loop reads CASSLQGASPYTEAFF. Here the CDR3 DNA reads TGTGCCAGCAGCTTACAGGGGGCTAGTCCCTACACTGAAGCTTTCTTT.

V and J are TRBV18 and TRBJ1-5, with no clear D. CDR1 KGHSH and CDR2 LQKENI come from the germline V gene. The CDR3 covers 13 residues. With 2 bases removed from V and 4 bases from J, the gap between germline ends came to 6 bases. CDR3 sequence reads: CASSPARNQPQHF. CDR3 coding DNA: TGTGCCAGCTCACCAGCGCGGAATCAGCCCCAGCATTTT.

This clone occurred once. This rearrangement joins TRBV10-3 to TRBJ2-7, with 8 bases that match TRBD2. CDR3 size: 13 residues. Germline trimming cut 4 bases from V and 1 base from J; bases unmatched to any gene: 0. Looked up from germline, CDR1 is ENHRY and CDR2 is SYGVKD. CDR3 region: CAISASGSYEQYF. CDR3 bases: TGTGCCATCAGTGCTAGCGGGTCCTACGAGCAGTACTTC.

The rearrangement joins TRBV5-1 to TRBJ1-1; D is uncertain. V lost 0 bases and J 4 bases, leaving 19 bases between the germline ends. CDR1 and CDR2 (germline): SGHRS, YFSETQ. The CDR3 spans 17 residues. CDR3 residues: CASSLVRTESAGTEAFF. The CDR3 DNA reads TGCGCCAGCAGCTTGGTCCGAACAGAATCCGCGGGCACTGAAGCTTTCTTT.

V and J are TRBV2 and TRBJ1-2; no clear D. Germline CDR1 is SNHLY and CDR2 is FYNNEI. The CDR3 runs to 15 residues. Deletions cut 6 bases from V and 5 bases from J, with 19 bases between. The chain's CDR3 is CASREDGSTVYGYTF. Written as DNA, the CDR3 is TGTGCCAGCAGGGAGGACGGTTCGACCGTATATGGCTACACCTTC.

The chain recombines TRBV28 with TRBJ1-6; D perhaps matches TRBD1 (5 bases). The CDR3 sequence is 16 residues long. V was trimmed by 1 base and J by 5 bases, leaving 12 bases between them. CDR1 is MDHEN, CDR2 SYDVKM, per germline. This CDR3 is CASSLFGQFNNSPLHF. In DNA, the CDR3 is TGTGCCAGCAGTTTATTCGGACAATTCAATAATTCACCCCTCCACTTT.

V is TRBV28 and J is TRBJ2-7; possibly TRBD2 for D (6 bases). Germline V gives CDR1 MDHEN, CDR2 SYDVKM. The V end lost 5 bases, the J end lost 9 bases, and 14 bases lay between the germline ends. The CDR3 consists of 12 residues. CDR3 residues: CASSIQLAVQYF. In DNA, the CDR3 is TGTGCCAGCAGTATCCAATTAGCGGTGCAGTACTTC. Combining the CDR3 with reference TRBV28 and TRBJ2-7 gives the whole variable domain DVKVTQSSRYLVKRTGEKVFLECVQDMDHENMFWYRQDPGLGLRLIYFSYDVKMKEKGDIPEGYSVSREKKERFSLILESASTNQTSMYLCASSIQLAVQYFGPGTRLTVT.

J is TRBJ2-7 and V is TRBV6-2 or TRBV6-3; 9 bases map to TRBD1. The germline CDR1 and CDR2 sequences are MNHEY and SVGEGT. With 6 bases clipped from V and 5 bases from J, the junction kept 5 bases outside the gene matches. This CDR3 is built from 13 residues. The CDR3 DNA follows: TGTGCCAGCAGCCGCGGGACAGGGAACGAGCAGTACTTC. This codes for CASSRGTGNEQYF.

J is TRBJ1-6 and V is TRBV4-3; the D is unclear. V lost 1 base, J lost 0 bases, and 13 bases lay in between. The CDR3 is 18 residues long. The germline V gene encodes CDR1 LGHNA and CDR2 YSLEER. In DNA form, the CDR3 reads TGCGCCAGCAGCCAAGTGGTGGGCGGGAGCTCCTATAATTCACCCCTCCACTTT. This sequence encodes CASSQVVGGSSYNSPLHF.

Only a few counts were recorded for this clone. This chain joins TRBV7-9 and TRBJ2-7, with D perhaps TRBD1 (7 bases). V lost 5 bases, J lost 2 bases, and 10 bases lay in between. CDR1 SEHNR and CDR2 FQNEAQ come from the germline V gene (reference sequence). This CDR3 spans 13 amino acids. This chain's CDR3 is CASSPGGTYEQYF. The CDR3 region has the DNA TGTGCCAGCAGCCCAGGGGGGACCTACGAGCAGTACTTC.

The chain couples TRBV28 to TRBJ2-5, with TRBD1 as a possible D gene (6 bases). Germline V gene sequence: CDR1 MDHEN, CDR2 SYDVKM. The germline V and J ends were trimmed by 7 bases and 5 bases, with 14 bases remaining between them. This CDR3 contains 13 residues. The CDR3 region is CASIQTGWETQYF. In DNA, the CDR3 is TGTGCCAGCATTCAAACAGGGTGGGAGACCCAGTACTTC.

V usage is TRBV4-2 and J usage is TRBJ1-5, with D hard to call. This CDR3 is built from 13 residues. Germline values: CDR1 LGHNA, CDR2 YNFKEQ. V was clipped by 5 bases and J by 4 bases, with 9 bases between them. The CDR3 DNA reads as TGTGCCAGCAGCATGACTTCAAATCAGCCCCAGCATTTT. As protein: CASSMTSNQPQHF.

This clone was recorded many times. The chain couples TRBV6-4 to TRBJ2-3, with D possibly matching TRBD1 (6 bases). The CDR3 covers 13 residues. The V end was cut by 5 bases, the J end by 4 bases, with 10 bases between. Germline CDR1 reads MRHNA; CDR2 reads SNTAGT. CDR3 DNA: TGTGCCAGCAGTCTGACAGGACCAGATACGCAGTATTTT. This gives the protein CASSLTGPDTQYF.

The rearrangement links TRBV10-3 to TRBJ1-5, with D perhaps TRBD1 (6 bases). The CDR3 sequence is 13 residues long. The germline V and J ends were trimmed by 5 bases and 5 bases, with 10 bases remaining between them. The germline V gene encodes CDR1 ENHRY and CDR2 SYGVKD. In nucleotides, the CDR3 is TGTGCCATCAGTCAGGCAGGGGATCAGCCCCAGCATTTT. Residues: CAISQAGDQPQHF.

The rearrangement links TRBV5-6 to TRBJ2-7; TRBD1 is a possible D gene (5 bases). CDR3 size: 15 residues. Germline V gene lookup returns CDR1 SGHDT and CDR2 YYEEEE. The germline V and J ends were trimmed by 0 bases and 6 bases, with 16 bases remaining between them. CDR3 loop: CASSLVGRTVGEQYF. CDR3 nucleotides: TGTGCCAGCAGCTTGGTGGGGCGGACGGTAGGCGAGCAGTACTTC.